Following are 32 T cell receptor beta chains from one sample sequenced in a study of shared clonotypes between healthy human individuals. Terminally differentiated effector memory CD45RA+ cells were excluded from the naive CD8 cells, which were CD45RO-negative and positively selected for CCR7. The table came from immunoSEQ multiplex PCR; TCRdb's copy has only in-frame clones and leaves some out. The sample lists millions of clones, about 95% occurring once. Specimen: naive CD8+ T cells sorted from blood. All receptors come from a man aged 18 to 30 in good health.

The chain joins TRBV29-1 to TRBJ1-1; D unclear. The CDR3 spans 14 residues. Trimming removed 3 bases at V and 0 bases at J, with 11 bases between. Germline V gene data show CDR1 as SQVTM and CDR2 as ANQGSEA. CDR3 sequence (DNA): TGCAGCGTTGACCTTTTGGGGTTGAACACTGAAGCTTTCTTT. Its translation: CSVDLLGLNTEAFF.

The chain is built from TRBV6-5 and TRBJ1-5, with no clear D. Trimming took 2 bases from V and 4 from J, leaving 6 bases between them. Germline V CDR1 and CDR2: MNHEY, SVGAGI. The CDR3 is made up of 13 amino acids. The CDR3 sequence: CASSYQRNQPQHF. The CDR3 nucleotides are TGTGCCAGCAGTTACCAGAGGAATCAGCCCCAGCATTTT.

CDR3 amino acids: CASSLDGRGEKLFF. DNA for the CDR3: TGTGCCAGCAGCTTAGATGGCCGAGGAGAAAAACTGTTTTTT. This chain connects TRBV7-9 to TRBJ1-4; D gene uncertain. CDR1 SEHNR and CDR2 FQNEAQ come from the germline V gene (reference sequence). The CDR3 has 14 residues. The V end was cut by 1 base, the J end by 8 bases, with 11 bases between.

The rearrangement links TRBV6-4 to TRBJ2-1, with D unresolved. V lost 2 bases and J lost 1, with 12 bases in between. The CDR3 runs 16 residues. Germline loops: CDR1 MRHNA, CDR2 SNTAGT. Here the CDR3 reads CASSDVPAGSYNEQFF. CDR3 DNA sequence: TGTGCCAGCAGTGACGTCCCGGCCGGGTCCTACAATGAGCAGTTCTTC.

This rearrangement joins TRBV5-1 to TRBJ2-2; either TRBD1 or TRBD2 may supply D (5 bases each). The CDR3 totals 17 residues. Germline assignment: CDR1 SGHRS and CDR2 YFSETQ. V dropped 2 bases and J dropped 3 bases, with 17 bases sitting between them. CDR3 region: CASSFNPGRIYTGELFF. In DNA form, the CDR3 reads TGCGCCAGCAGCTTCAACCCGGGACGGATTTACACCGGGGAGCTGTTTTTT. Supplemented by reference TRBV5-1 and TRBJ2-2, the full variable domain reads KAGVTQTPRYLIKTRGQQVTLSCSPISGHRSVSWYQQTPGQGLQFLFEYFSETQRNKGNFPGRFSGRQFSNSRSEMNVSTLELGDSALYLCASSFNPGRIYTGELFFGEGSRLTVL.

The chain couples TRBV6-6 to TRBJ1-1; maybe TRBD1 (6 bases). V dropped 2 bases and J dropped 10 bases, with 11 bases sitting between them. The CDR3 loop spans 12 amino acids. Germline lookup yields CDR1 MNHNY and CDR2 SVGAGI (reference sequence). The CDR3 sequence is CASSYGPRGAFF. CDR3 nucleotides: TGTGCCAGCAGTTACGGGCCCAGGGGAGCTTTCTTT.

The V and J genes are TRBV5-1 and TRBJ2-4; TRBD1 agrees at 7 bases. The CDR3 length is 15 residues. V gave up 2 bases and J gave up 9 bases; unmatched junction bases: 11. Germline values: CDR1 SGHRS, CDR2 YFSETQ. The CDR3 loop is CASSLVGEGASIQYF. For the CDR3, the DNA is TGCGCCAGCAGCTTAGTCGGAGAGGGGGCGAGCATTCAGTACTTC.

The CDR3 sequence: CASSLAGTQAFF. In DNA, the CDR3 is TGTGCCAGCAGCTTAGCCGGGACTCAAGCTTTCTTT. The chain joins TRBV7-9 to TRBJ1-1; D might be TRBD1 (5 bases). CDR3 length: 12 amino acids. The germline V and J ends were trimmed by 0 bases and 9 bases, with 8 bases remaining between them. CDR1 and CDR2 (germline): SEHNR, FQNEAQ (reference sequence).

This clone was seen a single time. The CDR3 nucleotides read TGTGCCAGCAGCTTAGGCCTCGACACAGATACGCAGTATTTT. Residues: CASSLGLDTDTQYF. V usage is TRBV13 and J usage is TRBJ2-3; D is uncertain. This CDR3 region has 14 residues. CDR1 and CDR2 (germline): PRHDT, FYEKMQ (reference sequence). V gave up 0 bases and J gave up 2 bases, with 6 bases separating them.

The chain uses TRBV10-3 and TRBJ2-3, with a weak D call TRBD1 (6 bases). This CDR3 comprises 13 residues. Germline loops: CDR1 ENHRY, CDR2 SYGVKD. V gave up 7 bases and J gave up 2 bases, with 10 bases separating them. The CDR3 DNA reads as TGTGCCATCACCGGGACATTCACAGATACGCAGTATTTT. Encoded protein: CAITGTFTDTQYF.

V gene TRBV6-1 combines with J gene TRBJ2-7; D not certain. The CDR3 has 15 amino acids. With 1 base removed from V and 3 bases from J, the gap between germline ends came to 13 bases. Germline loops: CDR1 MNHNS, CDR2 SASEGT. The CDR3 loop is CASSEGSGRVYEQYF. The CDR3 DNA reads TGTGCCAGCAGTGAAGGTTCGGGTCGGGTCTACGAGCAGTACTTC.

This clone was picked up one time. V usage is TRBV6-6 and J usage is TRBJ1-2; 11 positions match TRBD1. V was pared by 6 bases and J by 7 bases, with 4 bases of the junction left unmatched. This CDR3 has 13 amino acids. CDR1 is MNHNY, CDR2 SVGAGI, per germline (reference sequence). CDR3 in DNA: TGTGCCAGCAGAACGGACAGGGGGCTTGGCTACACCTTC. It encodes CASRTDRGLGYTF.

The chain is built from TRBV7-9 and TRBJ2-5; 13 bases line up with TRBD2. This CDR3 comprises 16 residues. Trimming removed 4 bases from V and 2 bases from J; junction bases left unmatched: 4. Germline-derived CDR1 and CDR2 are SEHNR and FQNEAQ (reference sequence). The DNA of the CDR3 is TGTGCCAGCAGCTCACTAGCGGGAGGGCTTCAAGAGACCCAGTACTTC. Amino acids: CASSSLAGGLQETQYF.

The chain links TRBV6-5 to TRBJ2-3; 9 bases are shared with TRBD2. The junction had 6 bases not matched to a gene; V was cut back by 3 bases and J by 2 bases. This CDR3 region has 16 residues. Per the germline V gene, CDR1 is MNHEY and CDR2 is SVGAGI. The CDR3 region is CASSYGLAGPTDTQYF. The CDR3 nucleotides read TGTGCCAGCAGTTATGGCCTAGCGGGACCCACAGATACGCAGTATTTT.

The chain joins TRBV21-1 to TRBJ2-3. TRBV21-1 is given as a pseudogene. The CDR3 is 13 residues long. This CDR3 reads CASSTRSKDTQYF. CDR3 nucleotides: TGTGCCAGCAGCACTCGATCGAAGGATACGCAGTATTTT.

This clone appeared a single time. The gene calls are TRBV7-8 and TRBJ2-3, with D perhaps matching TRBD2 (6 bases). Trimming took 0 bases from V and 3 from J, leaving 7 bases between them. This CDR3 contains 14 residues. Per the germline V gene, CDR1 is SGHVS and CDR2 is FQNEAQ. The CDR3 is CASSLAGRTDTQYF. The CDR3 bases are TGTGCCAGCAGCTTAGCGGGGAGGACAGATACGCAGTATTTT.

About this clone itself: Other nucleotide sequences in the sample specify the same CDR3. V gene TRBV9 combines with J gene TRBJ2-5; 7 bases agree with TRBD1. Germline trimming cut 5 bases from V and 1 base from J; bases unmatched to any gene: 5. CDR3 length: 14 residues. CDR1 and CDR2 from the germline V gene are SGDLS and YYNGEE. This CDR3 reads CASSPWDSQETQYF. CDR3 coding DNA: TGTGCCAGCAGTCCTTGGGACAGCCAAGAGACCCAGTACTTC.

This clone was observed a handful of times. The V call is TRBV14, the J call TRBJ2-1, with 10 bases that match TRBD2. With V trimmed by 5 bases and J by 5 bases, 15 bases remained unmatched. The CDR3 has 18 residues. The V gene's germline CDR1 is SGHDN and CDR2 FVKESK. The CDR3 loop is CASSDAWTSGRANNEQFF. In nucleotides, the CDR3 is TGTGCCAGCAGCGATGCCTGGACCAGCGGGAGGGCTAACAATGAGCAGTTCTTC.

This chain joins TRBV5-6 and TRBJ2-2, with D tentatively TRBD1 (6 bases). The CDR3 extends over 19 amino acids. Per germline, CDR1 SGHDT and CDR2 YYEEEE. The V and J ends lost 4 bases and 1 base respectively, with 23 bases between them. The CDR3 nucleotides are TGTGCCAGCAGCCAAGATACGGGACACCGTCCGAGGAACACCGGGGAGCTGTTTTTT. Protein sequence: CASSQDTGHRPRNTGELFF. Full variable domain (outside the CDR3, taken from reference TRBV5-6 and TRBJ2-2): DAGVTQSPTHLIKTRGQQVTLRCSPKSGHDTVSWYQQALGQGPQFIFQYYEEEERQRGNFPDRFSGHQFPNYSSELNVNALLLGDSALYLCASSQDTGHRPRNTGELFFGEGSRLTVL.

The V and J genes are TRBV4-1 and TRBJ2-3; 11 positions agree with TRBD2. CDR3 size: 16 residues. V shed 4 bases and J 6 bases; nucleotides not matched to a gene: 9. Germline loops: CDR1 MGHRA, CDR2 YSYEKL. CDR3 bases: TGCGCCAGCAGCCCCCTAGCGGGGGGTACAGTGGATACGCAGTATTTT. Translated: CASSPLAGGTVDTQYF.

The chain couples TRBV29-1 to TRBJ2-5; 9 bases fit TRBD1. Germline V gene data show CDR1 as SQVTM and CDR2 as ANQGSEA. The V gene end was trimmed by 6 bases and the J gene end by 5 bases; junction bases not matched to a gene: 10. This CDR3 is built from 14 residues. CDR3 region: CSVETGGAGETQYF. The DNA of the CDR3 is TGCAGCGTGGAAACAGGGGGCGCAGGGGAGACCCAGTACTTC.

This clone appeared a single time. This chain joins TRBV13 and TRBJ2-7; TRBD2 matches 9 bases. Losses at the gene ends were 5 bases for V and 4 bases for J; bases not matched to a gene: 9. Germline loops: CDR1 PRHDT, CDR2 FYEKMQ (reference sequence). This CDR3 contains 15 residues. In DNA form, the CDR3 reads TGTGCCAGCAGCGGGGTAGCGGGGGAGGGGTACGAGCAGTACTTC. It specifies CASSGVAGEGYEQYF.

The chain couples TRBV6-5 to TRBJ1-1; D gene ambiguous. Trimming removed 6 bases from V and 0 bases from J, with 11 bases in between. The CDR3 totals 14 residues. Germline CDR1 MNHEY, CDR2 SVGAGI. The DNA for the CDR3 is TGTGCCAGCAGACAAGGGCTTTTGAACACTGAAGCTTTCTTT. Protein: CASRQGLLNTEAFF.

The J gene is TRBJ1-1, the V gene TRBV9; 8 bases match TRBD1. Germline V gene data show CDR1 as SGDLS and CDR2 as YYNGEE. This CDR3 comprises 14 residues. V gave up 3 bases and J gave up 0 bases; unmatched junction bases: 1. The CDR3 nucleotides are TGTGCCAGCAGCGGACAGGGGATGAACACTGAAGCTTTCTTT. It is translated as CASSGQGMNTEAFF. The full variable domain, in which reference TRBV9 and TRBJ1-1 provide the parts outside the CDR3, is DSGVTQTPKHLITATGQRVTLRCSPRSGDLSVYWYQQSLDQGLQFLIQYYNGEERAKGNILERFSAQQFPDLHSELNLSSLELGDSALYFCASSGQGMNTEAFFGQGTRLTVV.

The rearrangement uses TRBV27 and TRBJ2-6, with no clear D. The length of the CDR3 is 16 residues. Germline-derived CDR1 and CDR2 are MNHEY and SMNVEV (reference sequence). Trimming took off 0 bases at V and 2 bases at J, with 8 bases between the two ends. The CDR3 DNA sequence: TGTGCCAGCAGTTTATCGGGTGGTCCTGGGGCCAACGTCCTGACTTTC. Translated: CASSLSGGPGANVLTF. Full variable domain (remainder filled in from reference TRBV27 and TRBJ2-6): EAQVTQNPRYLITVTGKKLTVTCSQNMNHEYMSWYRQDPGLGLRQIYYSMNVEVTDKGDVPEGYKVSRKEKRNFPLILESPSPNQTSLYFCASSLSGGPGANVLTFGAGSRLTVL.

The chain employs TRBV18 and TRBJ2-1, with D unresolved. Germline CDR1 KGHSH, CDR2 LQKENI. V shed 3 bases and J shed 1 base, with 7 bases lying between them. This CDR3 has 14 amino acids. CDR3 coding DNA: TGTGCCAGCTCACCTATAGTGTCCTACAATGAGCAGTTCTTC. Protein product: CASSPIVSYNEQFF.

As concerns this clone: Different DNA sequences within this sample yield the same CDR3. This sequence joins TRBV7-9 and TRBJ1-1; D unclear. Germline lookup yields CDR1 SEHNR and CDR2 FQNEAQ (reference sequence). Between the trimmed V and J ends, which lost 1 base and 5 bases, there was a span of 8 bases. The CDR3 contains 13 residues. CDR3 nucleotide sequence: TGTGCCAGCAGCTTAGGCGAGGTAACTGAAGCTTTCTTT. This gives the protein CASSLGEVTEAFF.

This sequence joins TRBV27 and TRBJ2-7; D might be TRBD1 (5 bases). The CDR3 is 14 amino acids. V was shortened by 2 bases and J by 0 bases, with 8 bases between the two germline ends. Germline V gives CDR1 MNHEY, CDR2 SMNVEV (reference sequence). In DNA form, the CDR3 reads TGTGCCAGCAGTTTAGGGGCACACTCCTACGAGCAGTACTTC. It specifies CASSLGAHSYEQYF.

J is TRBJ2-5 and V is TRBV10-2; D is unresolved. Trimming took off 6 bases at V and 5 bases at J, with 13 bases between the two ends. The germline V gene encodes CDR1 WSHSY and CDR2 SAAADI. The CDR3 consists of 13 residues. CDR3 in amino acids: CASSGMIEETQYF. Here the CDR3 DNA reads TGCGCCAGCAGCGGAATGATTGAGGAGACCCAGTACTTC.

This clone was detected once. The genes are TRBV7-9 and TRBJ2-7; 7 nucleotides match TRBD1. V was pared by 10 bases and J by 3 bases, with 15 bases of the junction left unmatched. The length of the CDR3 is 15 residues. Germline CDR1 SEHNR, CDR2 FQNEAQ (reference sequence). CDR3 in amino acids: CATEPTTGTSYEQYF. CDR3 DNA: TGTGCCACGGAGCCCACGACAGGGACAAGCTACGAGCAGTACTTC.

On this clone: Germline is not matched at one junction end, which may reflect a read error. V is TRBV11-2 and J is TRBJ1-2, with D uncertain. From germline, CDR1 is SGHAT and CDR2 FQNNGV. This CDR3 is 11 amino acids long. CDR3 amino acids: CASSLQFPLFF. CDR3 sequence (DNA): TGTGCCAGCAGCTTACAGTTTCCCCTTTTCTTC.

This chain joins TRBV7-2 and TRBJ2-1; TRBD2 agrees at 8 bases. The trim removed 1 base at V and 6 bases at J, leaving 2 bases unmatched. This CDR3 has 14 residues. CDR1 SGHTA and CDR2 FQGNSA come from the germline V gene. The CDR3 nucleotides read TGTGCCAGCAGCTTAGTTACTAGCGGCAATGAGCAGTTCTTC. It translates to CASSLVTSGNEQFF. Full variable domain (missing parts from reference TRBV7-2 and TRBJ2-1): GAGVSQSPSNKVTEKGKDVELRCDPISGHTALYWYRQSLGQGLEFLIYFQGNSAPDKSGLPSDRFSAERTGGSVSTLTIQRTQQEDSAVYLCASSLVTSGNEQFFGPGTRLTVL.